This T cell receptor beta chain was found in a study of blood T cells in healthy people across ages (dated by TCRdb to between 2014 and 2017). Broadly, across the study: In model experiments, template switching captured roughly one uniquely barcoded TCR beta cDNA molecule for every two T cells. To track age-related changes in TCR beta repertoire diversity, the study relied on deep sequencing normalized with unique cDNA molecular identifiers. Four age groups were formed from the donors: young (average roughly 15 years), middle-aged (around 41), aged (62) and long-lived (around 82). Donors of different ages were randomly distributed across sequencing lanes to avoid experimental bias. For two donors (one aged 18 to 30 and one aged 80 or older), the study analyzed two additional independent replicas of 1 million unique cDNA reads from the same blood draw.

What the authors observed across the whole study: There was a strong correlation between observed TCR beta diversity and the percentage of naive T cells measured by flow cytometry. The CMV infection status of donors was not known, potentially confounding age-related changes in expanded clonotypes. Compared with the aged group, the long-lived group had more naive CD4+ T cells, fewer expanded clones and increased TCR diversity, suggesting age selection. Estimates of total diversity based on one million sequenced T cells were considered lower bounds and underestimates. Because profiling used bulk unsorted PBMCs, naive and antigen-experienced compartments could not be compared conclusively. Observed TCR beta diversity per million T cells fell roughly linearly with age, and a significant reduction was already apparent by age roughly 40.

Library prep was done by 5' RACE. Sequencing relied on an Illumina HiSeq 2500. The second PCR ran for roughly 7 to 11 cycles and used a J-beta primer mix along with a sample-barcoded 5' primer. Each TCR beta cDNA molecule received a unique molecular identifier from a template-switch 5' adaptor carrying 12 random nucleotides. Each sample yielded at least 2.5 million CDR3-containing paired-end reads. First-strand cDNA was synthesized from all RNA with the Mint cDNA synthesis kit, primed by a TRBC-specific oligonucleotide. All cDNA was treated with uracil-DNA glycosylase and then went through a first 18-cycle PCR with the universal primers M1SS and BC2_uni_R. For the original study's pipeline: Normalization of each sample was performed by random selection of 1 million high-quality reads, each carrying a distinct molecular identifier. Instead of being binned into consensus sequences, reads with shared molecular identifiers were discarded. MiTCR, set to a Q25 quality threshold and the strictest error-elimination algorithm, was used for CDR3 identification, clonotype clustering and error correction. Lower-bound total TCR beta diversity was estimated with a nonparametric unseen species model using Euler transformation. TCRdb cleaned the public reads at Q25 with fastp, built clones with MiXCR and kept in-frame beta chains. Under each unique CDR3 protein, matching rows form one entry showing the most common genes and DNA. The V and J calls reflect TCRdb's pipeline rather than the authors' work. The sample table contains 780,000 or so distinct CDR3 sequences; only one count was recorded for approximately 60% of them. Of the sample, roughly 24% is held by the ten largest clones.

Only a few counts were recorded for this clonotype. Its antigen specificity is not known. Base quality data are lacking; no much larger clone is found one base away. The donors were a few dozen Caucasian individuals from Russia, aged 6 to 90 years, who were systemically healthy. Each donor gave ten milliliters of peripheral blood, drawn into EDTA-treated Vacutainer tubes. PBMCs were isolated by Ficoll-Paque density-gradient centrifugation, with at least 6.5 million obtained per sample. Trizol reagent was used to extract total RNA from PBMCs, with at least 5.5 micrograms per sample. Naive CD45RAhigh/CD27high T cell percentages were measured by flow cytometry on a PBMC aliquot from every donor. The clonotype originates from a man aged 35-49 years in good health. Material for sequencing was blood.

The CDR3: CASTSRSNQPQHF. The sequenced DNA is TGTGCCAGCACCAGCCGGAGCAATCAGCCCCAGCATTTT. The rearrangement combines TRBV12-3 or TRBV12-4 with TRBJ1-5; there is no confident call for the D gene. The CDR3 has 13 amino acids, counting the end cysteine and phenylalanine. The only DNA kept is the CDR3, 39 bases in frame from the first base. A distance of 8 bases separates the germline ends of V and J, which lose 7 bases and 1 base respectively.